This T cell receptor beta chain was documented in a study of OX40 agonist ivuxolimab in advanced cancers. Background on the study: Intravenous ivuxolimab was administered to patients every 2 weeks at 0.01 to 10 mg/kg. Study results and caveats: The mean number of expanded clones was higher in CD8+ T cells than in CD4+.

Of note for this clone: The antigen remains unidentified.

Libraries were prepared by immunoSEQ multiplex PCR; TCRdb keeps only in-frame clonotypes and omits some of them. The table includes around 120,000 clones, 85% to 90% detected once. Sampling of blood occurred at baseline, cycle 4 day 1, and cycle 7 day 1. This receptor was taken from an adult with an advanced solid tumor such as melanoma, head and neck, liver or kidney cancer. Sequencing was performed on CD4+ or CD8+ T cells sorted from blood, taken in a trial of the OX40 agonist ivuxolimab.

CDR3 bases: TGCGCCAGCAGCTCCGCTAGCGGGGGGGCCGTGGAGACCCAGTACTTC. As protein: CASSSASGGAVETQYF. V usage is TRBV5-1 and J usage is TRBJ2-5; TRBD2 matches at 12 bases. The trim removed 3 bases at V and 5 bases at J, leaving 8 bases unmatched. This CDR3 is 16 amino acids long. From germline, CDR1 is SGHRS and CDR2 YFSETQ.